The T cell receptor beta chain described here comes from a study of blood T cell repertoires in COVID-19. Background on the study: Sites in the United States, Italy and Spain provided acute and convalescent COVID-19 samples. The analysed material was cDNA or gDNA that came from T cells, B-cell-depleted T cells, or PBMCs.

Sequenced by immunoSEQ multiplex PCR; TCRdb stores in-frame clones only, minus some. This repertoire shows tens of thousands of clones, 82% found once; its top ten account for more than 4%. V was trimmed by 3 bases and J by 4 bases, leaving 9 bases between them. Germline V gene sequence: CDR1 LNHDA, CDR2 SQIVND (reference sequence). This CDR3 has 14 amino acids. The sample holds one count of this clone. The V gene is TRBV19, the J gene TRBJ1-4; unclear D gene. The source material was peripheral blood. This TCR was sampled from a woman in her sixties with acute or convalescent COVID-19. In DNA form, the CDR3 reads TGTGCCAGTAGTATCCTGGCCGATAATGAAAAACTGTTTTTT. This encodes CASSILADNEKLFF.